This T cell receptor beta chain was identified in a study of response to subunit inactivated influenza vaccine. Whole-study findings and limits: A suggestion made by the authors is that each seasonal influenza vaccination recruits few new T cells.

With regard to this clonotype: Its matching antigen is unknown.

TCRdb recomputed calls from the RT-PCR reads with MiXCR, one row per CDR3 protein. The top ten hold 12% of the sample, which has around 480,000 distinct CDR3 sequences, 9.5% to 12% seen once. The germline gives CDR1 SGHTA, CDR2 FQGNSA. The CDR3 consists of 14 residues. After removal of 3 bases from V and 7 bases from J, the junction contained 6 bases not matched to a gene. Here the sequenced sample was PBMCs from blood, taken roughly 48 days after vaccination. The source of this sequence is a man aged 50 to 60 who received an inactivated influenza vaccine. The chain couples TRBV7-2 to TRBJ1-1, with 9 bases matching TRBD1. The CDR3 nucleotides are TGTGCCAGCAGCTTGGGACAGGGATCGGGTGAAGCTTTCTTT. Translation: CASSLGQGSGEAFF. Full variable domain (missing parts from reference TRBV7-2 and TRBJ1-1): GAGVSQSPSNKVTEKGKDVELRCDPISGHTALYWYRQSLGQGLEFLIYFQGNSAPDKSGLPSDRFSAERTGGSVSTLTIQRTQQEDSAVYLCASSLGQGSGEAFFGQGTRLTVV.